This TCR beta chain was identified during a study of early T cells in non-severe SARS-CoV-2 infection. Across the whole study: Unpaired chains resulted from sequencing bulk RNA of unsorted whole blood. Study-wide results and limits: Matching against VDJdb likely underestimated virus-specific expansions, favoring anti-spike CD8.

This clonotype was picked up a small number of times. Its matching antigen is unknown. The CDR3 extends over 15 amino acids. V lost 0 bases and J lost 3, with 12 bases in between. Germline lookup yields CDR1 MNHNY and CDR2 SVGAGI (reference sequence). Unique molecular identifiers were attached to individual cDNA molecules. TCRdb passed the 5' RACE reads through MiXCR, listing each CDR3 protein once. The sample yields about 22,000 distinct CDR3 sequences, under 6% seen once. The specimen sequenced was whole blood. This TCR was recovered from an adult who was a healthcare worker with PCR-confirmed SARS-CoV-2 infection or an uninfected control (not recorded which). The V gene is TRBV6-6, the J gene TRBJ2-7, with D possibly called TRBD1 or TRBD2 (5 bases each). DNA for the CDR3: TGTGCCAGCAGTTACTCGATGGGGGAATACTACGAGCAGTACTTC. It translates to CASSYSMGEYYEQYF.